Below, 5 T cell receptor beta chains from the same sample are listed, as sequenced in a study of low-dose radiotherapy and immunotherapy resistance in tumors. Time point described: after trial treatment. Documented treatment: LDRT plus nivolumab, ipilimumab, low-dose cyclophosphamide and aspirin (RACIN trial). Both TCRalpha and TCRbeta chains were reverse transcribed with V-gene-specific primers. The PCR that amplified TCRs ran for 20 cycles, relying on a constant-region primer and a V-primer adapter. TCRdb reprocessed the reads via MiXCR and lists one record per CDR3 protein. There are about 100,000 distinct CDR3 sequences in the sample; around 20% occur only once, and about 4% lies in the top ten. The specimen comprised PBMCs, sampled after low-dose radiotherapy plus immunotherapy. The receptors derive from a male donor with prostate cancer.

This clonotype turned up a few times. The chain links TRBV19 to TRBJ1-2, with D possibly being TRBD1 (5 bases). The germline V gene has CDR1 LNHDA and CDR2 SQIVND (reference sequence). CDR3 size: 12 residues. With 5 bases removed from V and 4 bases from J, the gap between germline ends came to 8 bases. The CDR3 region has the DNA TGTGCCAGTAGTCCACAGGCCTATGGCTACACCTTC. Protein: CASSPQAYGYTF.

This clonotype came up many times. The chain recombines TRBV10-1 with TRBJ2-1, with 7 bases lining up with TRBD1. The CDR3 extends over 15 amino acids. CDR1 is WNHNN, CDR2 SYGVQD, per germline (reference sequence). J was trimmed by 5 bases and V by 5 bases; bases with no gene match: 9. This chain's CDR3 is CASSTGTENNNEQFF. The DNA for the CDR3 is TGCGCCAGCAGTACCGGGACAGAAAACAACAATGAGCAGTTCTTC.

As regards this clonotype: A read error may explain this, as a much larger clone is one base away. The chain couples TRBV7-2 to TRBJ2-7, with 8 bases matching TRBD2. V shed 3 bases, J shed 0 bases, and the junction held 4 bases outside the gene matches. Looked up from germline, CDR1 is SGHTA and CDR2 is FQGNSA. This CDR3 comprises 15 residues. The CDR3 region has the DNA TGTGCCAGCAGCTTTGAACTAGCGGCCTCCTACGAGCAGTACTTC. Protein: CASSFELAASYEQYF.

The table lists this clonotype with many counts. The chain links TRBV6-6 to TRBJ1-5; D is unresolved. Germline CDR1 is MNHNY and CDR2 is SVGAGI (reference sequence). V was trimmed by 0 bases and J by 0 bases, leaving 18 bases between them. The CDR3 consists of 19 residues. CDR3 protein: CASSYSMEDPNYSNQPQHF. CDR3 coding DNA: TGTGCCAGCAGTTACTCGATGGAAGACCCGAACTATAGCAATCAGCCCCAGCATTTT.

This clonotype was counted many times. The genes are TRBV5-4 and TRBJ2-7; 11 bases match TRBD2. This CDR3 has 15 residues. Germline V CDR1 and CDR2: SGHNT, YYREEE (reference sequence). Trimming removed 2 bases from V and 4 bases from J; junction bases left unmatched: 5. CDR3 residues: CASSFSGGAVYEQYF. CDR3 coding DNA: TGTGCCAGCAGCTTTAGCGGGGGGGCCGTTTACGAGCAGTACTTC.